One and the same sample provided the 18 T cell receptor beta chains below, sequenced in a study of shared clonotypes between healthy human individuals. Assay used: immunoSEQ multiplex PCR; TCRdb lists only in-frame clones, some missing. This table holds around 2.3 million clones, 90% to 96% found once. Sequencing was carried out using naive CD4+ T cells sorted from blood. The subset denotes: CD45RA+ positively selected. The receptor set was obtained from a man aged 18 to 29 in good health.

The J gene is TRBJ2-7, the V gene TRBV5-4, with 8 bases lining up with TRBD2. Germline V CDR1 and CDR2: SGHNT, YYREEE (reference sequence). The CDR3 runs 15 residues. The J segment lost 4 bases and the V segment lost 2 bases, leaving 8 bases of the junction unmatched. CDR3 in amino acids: CASSFGSGGSYEQYF. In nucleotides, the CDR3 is TGTGCCAGCAGCTTTGGTTCGGGAGGGTCATACGAGCAGTACTTC.

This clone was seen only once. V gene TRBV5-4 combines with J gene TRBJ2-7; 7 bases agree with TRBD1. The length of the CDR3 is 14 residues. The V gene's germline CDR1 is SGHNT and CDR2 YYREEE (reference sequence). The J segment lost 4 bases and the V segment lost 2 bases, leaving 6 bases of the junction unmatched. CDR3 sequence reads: CASSLEGGKYEQYF. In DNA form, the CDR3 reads TGTGCCAGCAGCTTAGAAGGGGGCAAGTACGAGCAGTACTTC.

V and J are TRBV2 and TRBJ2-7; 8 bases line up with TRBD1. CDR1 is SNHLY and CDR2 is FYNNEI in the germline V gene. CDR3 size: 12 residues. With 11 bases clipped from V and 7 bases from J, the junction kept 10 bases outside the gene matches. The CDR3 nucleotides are TGTGCCTGCCGACAGGGGCTGGGGGAGCAGTACTTC. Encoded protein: CACRQGLGEQYF.

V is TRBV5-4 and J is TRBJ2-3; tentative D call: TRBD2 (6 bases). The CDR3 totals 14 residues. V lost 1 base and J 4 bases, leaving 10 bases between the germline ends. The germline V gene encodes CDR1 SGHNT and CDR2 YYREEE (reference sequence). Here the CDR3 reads CASSLLRESDTQYF. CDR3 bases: TGTGCCAGCAGCTTGTTGCGGGAATCAGATACGCAGTATTTT.

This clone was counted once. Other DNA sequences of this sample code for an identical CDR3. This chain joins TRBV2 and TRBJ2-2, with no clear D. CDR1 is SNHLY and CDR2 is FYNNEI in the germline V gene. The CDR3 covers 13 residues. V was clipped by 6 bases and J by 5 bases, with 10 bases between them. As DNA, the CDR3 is TGTGCCAGCAGGGTACAGTCTACCGGGGAGCTGTTTTTT. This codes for CASRVQSTGELFF. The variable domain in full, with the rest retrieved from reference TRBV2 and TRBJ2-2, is EPEVTQTPSHQVTQMGQEVILRCVPISNHLYFYWYRQILGQKVEFLVSFYNNEISEKSEIFDDQFSVERPDGSNFTLKIRSTKLEDSAMYFCASRVQSTGELFFGEGSRLTVL.

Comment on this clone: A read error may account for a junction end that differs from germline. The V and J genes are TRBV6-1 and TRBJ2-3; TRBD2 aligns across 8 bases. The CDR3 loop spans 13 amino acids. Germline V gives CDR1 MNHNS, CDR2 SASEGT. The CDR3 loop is CASSGTSRDTQYF. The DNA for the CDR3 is TGTGCCAGCAGTGGGACTAGCAGAGATACGCAGTATTTT.

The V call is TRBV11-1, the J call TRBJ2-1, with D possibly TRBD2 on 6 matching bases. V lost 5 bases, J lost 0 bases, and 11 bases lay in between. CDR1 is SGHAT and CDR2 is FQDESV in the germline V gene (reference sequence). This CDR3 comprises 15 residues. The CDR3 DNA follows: TGTGCCAGCAGCGTGGGACTTAGCTCCTACAATGAGCAGTTCTTC. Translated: CASSVGLSSYNEQFF.

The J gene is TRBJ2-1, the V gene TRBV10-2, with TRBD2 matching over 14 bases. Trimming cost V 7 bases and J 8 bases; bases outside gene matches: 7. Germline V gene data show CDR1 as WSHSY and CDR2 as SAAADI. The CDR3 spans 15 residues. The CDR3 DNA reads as TGCGCCAGCAACACCGGGACTAGCGGGAGAGATGAGCAGTTCTTC. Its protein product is CASNTGTSGRDEQFF.

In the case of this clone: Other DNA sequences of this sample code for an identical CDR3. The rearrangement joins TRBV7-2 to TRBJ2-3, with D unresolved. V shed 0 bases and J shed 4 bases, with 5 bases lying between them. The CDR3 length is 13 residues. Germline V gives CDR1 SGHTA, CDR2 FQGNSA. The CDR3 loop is CASSLAGPDTQYF. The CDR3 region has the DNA TGTGCCAGCAGCTTAGCGGGCCCAGATACGCAGTATTTT.

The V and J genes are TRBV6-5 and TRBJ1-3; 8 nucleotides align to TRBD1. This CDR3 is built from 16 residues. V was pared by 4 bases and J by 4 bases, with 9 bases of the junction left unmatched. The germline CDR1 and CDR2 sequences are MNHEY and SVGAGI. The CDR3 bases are TGTGCCAGCAGTTTTTACCCCGGACAGGGCGGAAACACCATATATTTT. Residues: CASSFYPGQGGNTIYF.

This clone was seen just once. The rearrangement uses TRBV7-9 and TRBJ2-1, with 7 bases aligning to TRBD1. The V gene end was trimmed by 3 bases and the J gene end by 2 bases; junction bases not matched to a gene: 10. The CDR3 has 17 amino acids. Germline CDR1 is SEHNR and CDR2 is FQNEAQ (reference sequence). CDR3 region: CASSLPLQGPTYNEQFF. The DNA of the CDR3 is TGTGCCAGCAGCTTGCCCCTACAGGGGCCTACCTACAATGAGCAGTTCTTC.

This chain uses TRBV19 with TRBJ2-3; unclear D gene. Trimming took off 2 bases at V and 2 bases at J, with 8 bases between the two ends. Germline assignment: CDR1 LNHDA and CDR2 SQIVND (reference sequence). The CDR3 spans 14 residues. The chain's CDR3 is CASSINPFTDTQYF. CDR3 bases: TGTGCCAGTAGTATAAATCCCTTCACAGATACGCAGTATTTT.

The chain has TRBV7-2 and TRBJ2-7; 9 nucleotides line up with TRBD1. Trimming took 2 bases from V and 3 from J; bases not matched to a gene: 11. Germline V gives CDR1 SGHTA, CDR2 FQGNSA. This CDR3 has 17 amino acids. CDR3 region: CASSLFVTGQGYYEQYF. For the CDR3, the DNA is TGTGCCAGCAGCTTATTCGTAACGGGACAGGGTTACTACGAGCAGTACTTC.

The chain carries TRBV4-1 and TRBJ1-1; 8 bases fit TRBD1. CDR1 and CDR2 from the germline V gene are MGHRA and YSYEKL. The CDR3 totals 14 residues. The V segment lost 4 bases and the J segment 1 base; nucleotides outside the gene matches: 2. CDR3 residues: CASSLGTGNTEAFF. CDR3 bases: TGCGCCAGCAGCCTAGGGACAGGGAACACTGAAGCTTTCTTT.

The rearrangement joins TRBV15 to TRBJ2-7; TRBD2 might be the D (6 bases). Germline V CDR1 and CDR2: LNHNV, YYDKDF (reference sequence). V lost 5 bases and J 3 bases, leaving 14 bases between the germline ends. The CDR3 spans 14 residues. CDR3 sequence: CATSPSSGVYEQYF. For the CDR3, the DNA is TGTGCCACCAGCCCTTCTTCGGGGGTCTACGAGCAGTACTTC.

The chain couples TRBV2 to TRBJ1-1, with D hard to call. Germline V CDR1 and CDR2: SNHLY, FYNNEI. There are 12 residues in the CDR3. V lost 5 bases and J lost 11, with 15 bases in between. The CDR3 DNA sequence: TGTGCCAGCAGTACTACAGAAGGGCGCGCTTTCTTT. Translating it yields CASSTTEGRAFF.

The CDR3 protein is CASSYSGLGTQYF. The DNA of the CDR3 is TGTGCCAGCAGTTACTCCGGACTAGGCACGCAGTATTTT. The rearrangement joins TRBV6-6 to TRBJ2-3; 7 positions agree with TRBD2. The germline V gene has CDR1 MNHNY and CDR2 SVGAGI (reference sequence). This CDR3 has 13 residues. Trimming cost V 0 bases and J 9 bases; bases outside gene matches: 3.

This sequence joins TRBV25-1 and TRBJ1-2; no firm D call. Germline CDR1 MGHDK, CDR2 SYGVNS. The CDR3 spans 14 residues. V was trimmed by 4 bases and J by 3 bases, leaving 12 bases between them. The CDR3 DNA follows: TGTGCCAGCAGTGTATCCGGGTTTGACTATGGCTACACCTTC. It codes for CASSVSGFDYGYTF.